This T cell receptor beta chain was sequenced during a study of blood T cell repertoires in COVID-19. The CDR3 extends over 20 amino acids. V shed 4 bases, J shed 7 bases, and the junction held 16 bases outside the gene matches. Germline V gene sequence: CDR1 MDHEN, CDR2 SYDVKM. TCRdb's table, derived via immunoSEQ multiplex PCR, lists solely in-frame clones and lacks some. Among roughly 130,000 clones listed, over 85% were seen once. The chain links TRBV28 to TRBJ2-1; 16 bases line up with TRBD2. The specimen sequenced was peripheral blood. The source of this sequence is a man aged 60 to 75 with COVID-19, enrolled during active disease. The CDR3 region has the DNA TGTGCCAGCAGTTCCTTTGGGACTAGCGGGAGGGCCGGTGTTTTGAATGAGCAGTTCTTC. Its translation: CASSSFGTSGRAGVLNEQFF. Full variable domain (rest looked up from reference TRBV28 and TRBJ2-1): DVKVTQSSRYLVKRTGEKVFLECVQDMDHENMFWYRQDPGLGLRLIYFSYDVKMKEKGDIPEGYSVSREKKERFSLILESASTNQTSMYLCASSSFGTSGRAGVLNEQFFGPGTRLTVL.